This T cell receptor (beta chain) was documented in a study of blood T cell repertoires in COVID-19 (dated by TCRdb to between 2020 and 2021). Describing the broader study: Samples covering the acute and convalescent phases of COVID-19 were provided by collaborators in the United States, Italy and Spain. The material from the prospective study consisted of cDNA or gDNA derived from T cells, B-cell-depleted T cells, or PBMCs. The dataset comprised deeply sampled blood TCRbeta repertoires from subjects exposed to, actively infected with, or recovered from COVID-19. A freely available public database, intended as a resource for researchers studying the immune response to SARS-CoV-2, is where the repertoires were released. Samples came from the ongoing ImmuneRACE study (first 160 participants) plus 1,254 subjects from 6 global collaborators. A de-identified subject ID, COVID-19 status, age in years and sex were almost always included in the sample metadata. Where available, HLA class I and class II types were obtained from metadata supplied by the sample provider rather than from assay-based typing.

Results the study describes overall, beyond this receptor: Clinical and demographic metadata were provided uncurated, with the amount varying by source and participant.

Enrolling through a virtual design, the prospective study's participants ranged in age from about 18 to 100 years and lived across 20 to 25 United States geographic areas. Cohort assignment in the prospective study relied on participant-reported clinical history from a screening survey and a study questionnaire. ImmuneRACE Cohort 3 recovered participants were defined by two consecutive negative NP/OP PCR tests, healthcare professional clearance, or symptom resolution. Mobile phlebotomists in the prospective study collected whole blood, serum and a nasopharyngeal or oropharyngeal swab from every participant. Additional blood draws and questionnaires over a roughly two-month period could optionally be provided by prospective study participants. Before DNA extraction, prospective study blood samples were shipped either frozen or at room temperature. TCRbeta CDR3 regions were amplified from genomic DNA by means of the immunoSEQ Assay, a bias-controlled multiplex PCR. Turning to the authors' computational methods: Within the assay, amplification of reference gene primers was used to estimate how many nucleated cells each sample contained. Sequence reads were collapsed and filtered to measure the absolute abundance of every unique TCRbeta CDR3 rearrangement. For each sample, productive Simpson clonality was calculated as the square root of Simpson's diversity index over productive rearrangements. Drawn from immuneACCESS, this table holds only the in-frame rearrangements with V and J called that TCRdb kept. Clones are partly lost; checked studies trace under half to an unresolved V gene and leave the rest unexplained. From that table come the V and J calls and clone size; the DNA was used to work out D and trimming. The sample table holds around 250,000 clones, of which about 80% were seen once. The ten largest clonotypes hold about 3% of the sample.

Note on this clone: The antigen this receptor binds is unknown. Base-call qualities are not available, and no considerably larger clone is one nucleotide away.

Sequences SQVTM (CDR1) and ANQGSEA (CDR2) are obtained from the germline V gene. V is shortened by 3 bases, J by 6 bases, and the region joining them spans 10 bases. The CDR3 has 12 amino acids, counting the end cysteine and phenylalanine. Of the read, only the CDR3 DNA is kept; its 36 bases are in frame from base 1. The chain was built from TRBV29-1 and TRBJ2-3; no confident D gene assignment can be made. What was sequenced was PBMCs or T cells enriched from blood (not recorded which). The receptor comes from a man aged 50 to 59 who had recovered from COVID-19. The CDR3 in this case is CSVDLARDTQYF. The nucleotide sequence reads TGCAGCGTTGATCTGGCGAGGGATACGCAGTATTTT.